Presented here are 20 T cell receptor beta chains from one specimen sequenced in a study of T cell responses to AZD1222 COVID-19 vaccine (dated by TCRdb to the early 2020s). Library creation used the immunoSEQ multiplex PCR assay. TCRdb took this table from immuneACCESS and kept in-frame rearrangements with V and J called. Such tables lack part of the clones; where checked against another copy, unresolved V genes explain under half of the gap, and the rest is unexplained. The sample profile shows 150,000 to 170,000 clones; approximately 90% of them were found once. 3% to 3.5% of the sample is in the top ten clones. This specimen's time point label, per the study, means: baseline before first vaccination. The sequencing used peripheral blood, collected on day 0 of AZD1222 vaccination. These receptors were taken from an adult in good health.

The chain's CDR3 is CASSFDRTPGGYTF. In DNA form, the CDR3 reads TGTGCCAGCAGCTTTGATCGGACCCCAGGGGGCTACACCTTC. This chain links TRBV3-1 (or the pseudogene TRBV3-2) with TRBJ1-2; tentative D call: TRBD1 (5 bases). Germline V gene sequence: CDR1 LGHDT, CDR2 YNNKEL (reference sequence). V lost 5 bases, J lost 8 bases, and 18 bases lay in between. This CDR3 has 14 residues.

To note about this clone: A much more abundant neighbour one base away suggests this may be a read error. The rearrangement joins TRBV7-2 to TRBJ1-1; D gene uncertain. V was trimmed by 0 bases and J by 1 base, leaving 6 bases between them. This CDR3 has 14 amino acids. CDR1 and CDR2 (germline): SGHTA, FQGNSA. CDR3 sequence reads: CASSLAGENTEAFF. CDR3 nucleotide sequence: TGTGCCAGCAGCTTAGCAGGAGAGAACACTGAAGCTTTCTTT. Full variable domain (outside the CDR3, taken from reference TRBV7-2 and TRBJ1-1): GAGVSQSPSNKVTEKGKDVELRCDPISGHTALYWYRQSLGQGLEFLIYFQGNSAPDKSGLPSDRFSAERTGGSVSTLTIQRTQQEDSAVYLCASSLAGENTEAFFGQGTRLTVV.

This chain joins TRBV7-2 and TRBJ2-1; 10 bases map to TRBD2. The CDR3 totals 15 residues. Germline V CDR1 and CDR2: SGHTA, FQGNSA. Germline trimming cut 4 bases from V and 3 bases from J; bases unmatched to any gene: 3. CDR3 nucleotides: TGTGCCAGCAGCTCTAGCGGGGGTTACTACAATGAGCAGTTCTTC. This codes for CASSSSGGYYNEQFF.

The chain uses TRBV24-1 and TRBJ2-3; no reliable D call. V was shortened by 5 bases and J by 6 bases, with 5 bases between the two germline ends. The CDR3 is made up of 11 amino acids. The germline V gene encodes CDR1 KGHDR and CDR2 SFDVKD. For the CDR3, the DNA is TGTGCCACCAGTGTTCGCGATACGCAGTATTTT. Encoded protein: CATSVRDTQYF.

This clone was detected only a few times. V usage is TRBV7-3 and J usage is TRBJ2-7, with a tentative D call TRBD1 (6 bases). The CDR3 covers 19 residues. Germline assignment: CDR1 SGHTA and CDR2 FQGTGA. The germline V and J ends were trimmed by 1 base and 2 bases, with 24 bases remaining between them. CDR3 sequence reads: CASSLKAGVSPGATYEQYF. CDR3 coding DNA: TGTGCCAGCAGCTTAAAGGCAGGGGTTTCCCCCGGGGCAACCTACGAGCAGTACTTC.

The chain links TRBV6-5 to TRBJ1-1; D not resolved. The V gene lost 10 bases and the J gene lost 0 bases, with 12 bases spanning the gap. The length of the CDR3 is 13 residues. Germline CDR1 and CDR2: MNHEY and SVGAGI. The CDR3 DNA reads as TGTGCCACCTACAAACGGCTGAACACTGAAGCTTTCTTT. It codes for CATYKRLNTEAFF.

The CDR3 bases are TGCAGTGCTAGAGATTACACTGAAGCTTTCTTT. It yields the protein CSARDYTEAFF. V and J are TRBV20-1 and TRBJ1-1, with unresolved D. Per the germline V gene, CDR1 is DFQATT and CDR2 is SNEGSKA (reference sequence). The CDR3 consists of 11 residues. Trimming cost V 0 bases and J 3 bases, with 2 bases left between them.

The CDR3 protein is CASSLGQGASRSPLHF. The CDR3, as DNA: TGTGCCAGCAGCCTAGGACAGGGGGCTAGTCGGTCACCCCTCCACTTT. The J gene is TRBJ1-6, the V gene TRBV5-5; 11 bases line up with TRBD1. The CDR3 is 16 amino acids. The V gene's germline CDR1 is SGHKS and CDR2 YYEKEE (reference sequence). Trimming cost V 4 bases and J 10 bases; bases outside gene matches: 10.

This clone was counted a few times. This rearrangement joins TRBV6-5 to TRBJ1-4; D is perhaps TRBD1 (6 bases). The germline gives CDR1 MNHEY, CDR2 SVGAGI. The V end was cut by 6 bases, the J end by 7 bases, with 18 bases between. The CDR3 is 15 residues long. The CDR3, as DNA: TGTGCCAGCAGCAGAAACAGGGTACTAGGTGAAAAACTGTTTTTT. Its protein product is CASSRNRVLGEKLFF.

This chain connects TRBV7-2 to TRBJ2-6; D unresolved. Trimming removed 2 bases from V and 0 bases from J, with 5 bases in between. There are 15 residues in the CDR3. From germline, CDR1 is SGHTA and CDR2 FQGNSA. The CDR3 spells CASSLQISGANVLTF. The CDR3, as DNA: TGTGCCAGCAGCTTACAGATCTCTGGGGCCAACGTCCTGACTTTC.

This chain connects TRBV19 to TRBJ2-3, with D possibly TRBD1 on 5 matching bases. The V gene's germline CDR1 is LNHDA and CDR2 SQIVND (reference sequence). V was trimmed by 0 bases and J by 6 bases, leaving 10 bases between them. CDR3 length equals 14 residues. The CDR3 DNA sequence: TGTGCCAGTAGTATAGAAGGCTCAGGGGATACGCAGTATTTT. Its translation is CASSIEGSGDTQYF.

The rearrangement joins TRBV29-1 to TRBJ2-1; D unclear. Germline CDR1 reads SQVTM; CDR2 reads ANQGSEA. Trimming left V 7 bases short and J 3 bases short, with 13 bases between. The CDR3 runs to 13 residues. CDR3: CSGRGILYNEQFF. The CDR3 DNA follows: TGCAGCGGCAGAGGCATCCTCTACAATGAGCAGTTCTTC.

This chain links TRBV6-5 with TRBJ1-6; TRBD1 aligns across 9 bases. This CDR3 has 16 amino acids. Trimming cost V 4 bases and J 9 bases; bases outside gene matches: 10. The germline CDR1 and CDR2 sequences are MNHEY and SVGAGI. CDR3 in DNA: TGTGCCAGCAGTTTAGGGCCGGGACAGGGAAGTTCACCCCTCCACTTT. Encoded protein: CASSLGPGQGSSPLHF.

The V and J genes are TRBV4-2 and TRBJ2-3; the D is unclear. Trimming pared 0 bases from V and 0 bases from J, leaving 4 bases between. The CDR3 spans 14 residues. Germline CDR1 LGHNA, CDR2 YNFKEQ. The CDR3 loop is CASSQDRSTDTQYF. CDR3 nucleotides: TGTGCCAGCAGCCAAGACAGGAGCACAGATACGCAGTATTTT.

The V call is TRBV19, the J call TRBJ2-1, with a tentative D call TRBD2 (6 bases). Trimming pared 8 bases from V and 0 bases from J, leaving 14 bases between. This CDR3 has 15 amino acids. Per germline, CDR1 LNHDA and CDR2 SQIVND (reference sequence). The CDR3 sequence is CASGSLASSYNEQFF. In nucleotides, the CDR3 is TGTGCCAGTGGTTCCCTAGCGAGCTCCTACAATGAGCAGTTCTTC.

The J gene is TRBJ2-7, the V gene TRBV4-3; D remains unclear. Trimming shortened V by 0 bases and J by 3 bases, and 12 bases separated the two germline ends. From germline, CDR1 is LGHNA and CDR2 YSLEER. The length of the CDR3 is 15 residues. The CDR3 bases are TGCGCCAGCAGCCAAGATCGCGCCAGAAACTACGAGCAGTACTTC. Its translation: CASSQDRARNYEQYF.

The chain has TRBV28 and TRBJ1-2, with TRBD1 matching over 7 bases. Unmatched junction bases numbered 9, after V lost 6 bases and J lost 8 bases. Per the germline V gene, CDR1 is MDHEN and CDR2 is SYDVKM. The CDR3 is 13 amino acids. CDR3 loop: CASRDLRGGGYTF. For the CDR3, the DNA is TGTGCCAGCAGAGACCTCAGGGGGGGAGGCTACACCTTC.

The chain couples TRBV2 to TRBJ1-1, with no clear D. The CDR3 is made up of 12 amino acids. Per the germline V gene, CDR1 is SNHLY and CDR2 is FYNNEI. Trimming left V 0 bases short and J 5 bases short, with 4 bases between. DNA for the CDR3: TGTGCCAGCAGTGAAGCAGGGACTGAAGCTTTCTTT. This translates into CASSEAGTEAFF.

The chain carries TRBV3-1 (or the pseudogene TRBV3-2) and TRBJ2-3, with 7 bases that match TRBD2. Germline values: CDR1 LGHDT, CDR2 YNNKEL (reference sequence). The CDR3 loop spans 15 amino acids. With V trimmed by 3 bases and J by 1 base, 4 bases remained unmatched. CDR3 region: CASSQPGRGTDTQYF. The CDR3 bases are TGTGCCAGCAGCCAGCCAGGGAGGGGCACAGATACGCAGTATTTT.

The genes are TRBV3-1 (or the pseudogene TRBV3-2) and TRBJ1-2, with unresolved D. Germline V gene lookup returns CDR1 LGHDT and CDR2 YNNKEL (reference sequence). The CDR3 is made up of 13 amino acids. Trimming left V 2 bases short and J 8 bases short, with 12 bases between. The CDR3 DNA reads as TGTGCCAGCAGCCAAATAGGATCTGAAGGCTACACCTTC. It is translated as CASSQIGSEGYTF.